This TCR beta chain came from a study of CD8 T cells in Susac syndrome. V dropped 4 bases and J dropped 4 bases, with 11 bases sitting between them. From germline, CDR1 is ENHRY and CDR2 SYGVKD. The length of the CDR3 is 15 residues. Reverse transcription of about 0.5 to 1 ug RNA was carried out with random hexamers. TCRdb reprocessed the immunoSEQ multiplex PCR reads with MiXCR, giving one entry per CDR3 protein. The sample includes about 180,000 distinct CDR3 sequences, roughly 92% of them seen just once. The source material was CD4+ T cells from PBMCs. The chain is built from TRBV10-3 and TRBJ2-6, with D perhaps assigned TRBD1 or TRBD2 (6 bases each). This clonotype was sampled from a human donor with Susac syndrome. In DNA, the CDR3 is TGTGCCATCAGTGCCGGGGGCGCAGGGGCCAACGTCCTGACTTTC. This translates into CAISAGGAGANVLTF.